This T cell receptor beta chain was captured in a study of blood T cell repertoires in COVID-19. The wider study: Samples taken during acute and convalescent COVID-19 were collected in the United States, Italy and Spain. Sources were T cells, B-cell-depleted T cells, or PBMCs; the material itself was cDNA or gDNA.

Here immunoSEQ multiplex PCR was the method, and the copy in TCRdb shows in-frame clones only, minus some. The table lists tens of thousands of clones, approximately 86% of them singletons, with approximately 5% in the top ten. The CDR3 has 17 amino acids. The receptor's source is a man between 65 and 85 years old with acute or convalescent COVID-19. Sequencing was done on a sample of peripheral blood. This chain connects TRBV21-1 to TRBJ1-1. TRBV21-1 is reported as a pseudogene. The CDR3 DNA sequence: TGTGCCAGCAGCCCCTCACGGGGGGGCGCGAGGAACACTGAAGCTTTCTTT. Encoded protein: CASSPSRGGARNTEAFF.